The TCR beta chain described here comes from a study of blood T cell repertoires in COVID-19 (dated by TCRdb to 2018 to 2020). Study-wide context: Collaborator samples came from the United States, Italy and Spain and covered acute and convalescent phases of COVID-19. The prospective study material was composed of cDNA or gDNA derived from T cells, B-cell-depleted T cells, or PBMCs. The dataset comprised deeply sampled blood TCRbeta repertoires from subjects exposed to, actively infected with, or recovered from COVID-19. The repertoires were made available in a free public database intended to serve as a resource for research on the immune response to SARS-CoV-2. Samples were obtained from the ongoing ImmuneRACE study (first 160 participants) and from about 1,300 subjects provided by 6 global collaborators. A de-identified subject ID, COVID-19 status, age in years and sex were almost always included in the sample metadata. Where HLA class I and class II types were available, the types were taken from metadata supplied by the sample provider, not from assay-based typing.

TCRbeta CDR3 regions were amplified from genomic DNA by means of the immunoSEQ Assay, a bias-controlled multiplex PCR. Per the original workflow: The number of nucleated cells in each sample was estimated by amplification of reference gene primers within the assay. To quantify the absolute abundance of each unique TCRbeta CDR3 rearrangement, sequence reads were collapsed and filtered. For each sample, productive Simpson clonality was calculated as the square root of Simpson's diversity index over productive rearrangements. The source is immuneACCESS, and TCRdb retained only in-frame sequences with V and J called. Part of the clones is not carried over; for the studies checked, unresolved V genes explain less than half of this, and the remainder is unexplained. V and J calls and clone size follow that table, whereas D and trimming were derived from the DNA. Recorded for this sample are fewer than 65,000 clones; 70% to 90% of them occurred a single time. The ten biggest clones cover 18% of the sample.

Worth noting for this clone: The antigen it recognizes is unknown. Base qualities are not at hand, and no much larger clone is one base apart.

Study-wide findings and limitations: The amount of clinical and demographic metadata varied by source and participant and was provided uncurated.

Collaborating institutions collected whole blood in K2EDTA tubes following their own protocols. For TCRbeta analysis, collaborator samples were shipped as frozen whole blood, as isolated PBMCs, or as DNA extracted from either sample type. The CDR3 starts with the cysteine, ends with the phenylalanine, and has 17 residues. Only the CDR3 portion is preserved as DNA: 51 bases, with reading frame beginning at the first base. The V and J ends are trimmed by 3 bases and 8 bases, leaving 26 bases between them. CDR1 and CDR2 are drawn from the germline V gene: SGDLS, YYNGEE. The V and J segments used are TRBV9 and TRBJ1-2; TRBD1 is possibly the D segment (6 matching bases). Source material: peripheral blood. The sequence derives from a human donor in a cohort sampled during active COVID-19. The encoded CDR3 is CASSAPPGQTPLGGYTF. DNA sequence: TGTGCCAGCAGCGCACCCCCCGGACAGACCCCGCTGGGGGGCTACACCTTC.